This T cell receptor (beta chain) was captured by sequencing in a study of blood T cell repertoires in COVID-19. Across the study: COVID-19 samples from acute and convalescent phases originated in the United States, Italy and Spain.

Germline V gene sequence: CDR1 MRHNA, CDR2 SNTAGT. The CDR3 covers 13 residues. Trimming removed 8 bases from V and 5 bases from J; junction bases left unmatched: 6. The protocol was immunoSEQ multiplex PCR, while the TCRdb copy is restricted to in-frame clones and leaves out a portion. The table includes 100,000 to 150,000 clones, 85% to 90% detected once. This TCR was sampled from a woman aged 55-69 years with COVID-19, enrolled during active disease. The sample was peripheral blood. The chain has TRBV6-4 and TRBJ2-3, with TRBD2 identical over 8 bases. The CDR3 region is CASSGTSKDTQYF. The CDR3 coding sequence is TGTGCCAGCTCCGGGACTAGTAAAGATACGCAGTATTTT.